The 2 T cell receptor beta chains given below trace back to one sample, sequenced in a study of OX40 agonist ivuxolimab in advanced cancers. Assay: immunoSEQ multiplex PCR; the TCRdb copy retains only in-frame clones and omits some. This repertoire shows about 68,000 clones, over 80% found once; its top ten account for about 0.3%. Sample: CD4+ or CD8+ T cells sorted from blood, taken in a trial of the OX40 agonist ivuxolimab. The receptors stem from an adult with an advanced solid tumor such as melanoma, head and neck, liver or kidney cancer.

This chain links TRBV5-1 with TRBJ2-7; D call uncertain. This CDR3 contains 15 residues. Trimming pared 0 bases from V and 3 bases from J, leaving 13 bases between. Germline CDR1 and CDR2: SGHRS and YFSETQ. The CDR3 loop is CASSLGWVGSYEQYF. The CDR3 DNA follows: TGCGCCAGCAGCTTGGGCTGGGTAGGCAGCTACGAGCAGTACTTC. Looking up the rest from reference TRBV5-1 and TRBJ2-7 gives the full variable domain: KAGVTQTPRYLIKTRGQQVTLSCSPISGHRSVSWYQQTPGQGLQFLFEYFSETQRNKGNFPGRFSGRQFSNSRSEMNVSTLELGDSALYLCASSLGWVGSYEQYFGPGTRLTVT.

This chain links TRBV18 with TRBJ1-2; no clear D gene. Germline V gene data show CDR1 as KGHSH and CDR2 as LQKENI. The length of the CDR3 is 12 residues. V was pared by 3 bases and J by 6 bases, with 8 bases between. The DNA for the CDR3 is TGTGCCAGCTCACCCCCCGGTCATGGCTACACCTTC. This gives the protein CASSPPGHGYTF.